This T cell receptor beta chain is from a study of T cell responses to AZD1222 COVID-19 vaccine. The CDR3 is 14 residues long. The V and J ends lost 6 bases and 3 bases respectively, with 14 bases between them. Germline values: CDR1 MDHEN, CDR2 SYDVKM. Whole-study findings and limits: CD4 TCRs linked to vaccination spanned spike, dominating at 160-218 and 743-854. Vaccination with two AZD1222 doses was followed by a rise in Spike-specific TCR breadth and depth. Donors, mostly white British, included more females; clonal diversity was possibly underestimated.

As concerns this clone: Its antigen is still unknown.

The method was immunoSEQ multiplex PCR; TCRdb's version includes in-frame clones alone and lacks a portion of them. The sample lists about 150,000 clones, approximately 90% occurring once. The receptor was derived from an adult in good health. This specimen was peripheral blood, taken on day 0 of AZD1222 vaccination. This chain links TRBV28 with TRBJ1-2; possible D gene TRBD1, 6 bases. The CDR3 protein is CASREQGRDYGYTF. In DNA, the CDR3 is TGTGCCAGCAGAGAACAGGGTAGGGACTATGGCTACACCTTC.